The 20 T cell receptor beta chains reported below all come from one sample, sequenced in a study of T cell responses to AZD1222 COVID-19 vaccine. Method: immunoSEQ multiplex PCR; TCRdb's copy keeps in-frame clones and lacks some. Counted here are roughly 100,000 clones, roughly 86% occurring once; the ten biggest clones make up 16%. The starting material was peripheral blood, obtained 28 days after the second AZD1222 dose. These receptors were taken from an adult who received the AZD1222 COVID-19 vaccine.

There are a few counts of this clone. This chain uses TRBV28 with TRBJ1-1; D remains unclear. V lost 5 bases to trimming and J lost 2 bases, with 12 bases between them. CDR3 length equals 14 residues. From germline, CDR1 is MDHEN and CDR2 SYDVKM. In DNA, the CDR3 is TGTGCCAGCAGTAACGTCTTCAGAAACACTGAAGCTTTCTTT. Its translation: CASSNVFRNTEAFF.

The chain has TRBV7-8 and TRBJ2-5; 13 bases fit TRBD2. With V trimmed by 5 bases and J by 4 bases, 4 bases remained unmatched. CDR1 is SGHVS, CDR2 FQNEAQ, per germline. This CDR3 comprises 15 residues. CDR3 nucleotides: TGTGCCAGCAGCCCCCGACTAGCGGGAGGAGAGACCCAGTACTTC. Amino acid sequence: CASSPRLAGGETQYF.

CDR3 in DNA: TGTGCCAGCAGCTCCGGGACTAGCGCCTACGAGCAGTACTTC. It translates to CASSSGTSAYEQYF. The genes are TRBV11-2 and TRBJ2-7; 10 bases are shared with TRBD2. Germline CDR1 reads SGHAT; CDR2 reads FQNNGV. The CDR3 contains 14 residues. V lost 4 bases to trimming and J lost 2 bases; unmatched junction nucleotides: 2. Drawing the rest from reference TRBV11-2 and TRBJ2-7, the complete variable domain is EAGVAQSPRYKIIEKRQSVAFWCNPISGHATLYWYQQILGQGPKLLIQFQNNGVVDDSQLPKDRFSAERLKGVDSTLKIQPAKLEDSAVYLCASSSGTSAYEQYFGPGTRLTVT.

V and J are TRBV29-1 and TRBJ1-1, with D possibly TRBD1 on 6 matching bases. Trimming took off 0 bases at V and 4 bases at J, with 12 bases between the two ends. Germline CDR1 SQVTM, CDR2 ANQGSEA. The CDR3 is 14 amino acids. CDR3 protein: CSVEDVPGATEAFF. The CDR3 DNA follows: TGCAGCGTTGAAGATGTTCCGGGGGCCACTGAAGCTTTCTTT.

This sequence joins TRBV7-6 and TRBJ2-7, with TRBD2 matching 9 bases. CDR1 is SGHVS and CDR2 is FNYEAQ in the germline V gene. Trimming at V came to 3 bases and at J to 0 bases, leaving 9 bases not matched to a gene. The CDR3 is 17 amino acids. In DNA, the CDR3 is TGTGCCAGCAGCTTCGCCGGCGGGGGGGAAAGCTCCTACGAGCAGTACTTC. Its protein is CASSFAGGGESSYEQYF.

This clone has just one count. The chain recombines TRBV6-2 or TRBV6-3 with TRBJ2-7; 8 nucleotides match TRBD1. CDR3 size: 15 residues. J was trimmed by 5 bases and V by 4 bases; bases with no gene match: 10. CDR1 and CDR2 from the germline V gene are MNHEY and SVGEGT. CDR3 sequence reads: CASSSTRTGSHEQYF. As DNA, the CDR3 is TGTGCCAGCAGTTCCACCCGGACAGGGTCCCACGAGCAGTACTTC.

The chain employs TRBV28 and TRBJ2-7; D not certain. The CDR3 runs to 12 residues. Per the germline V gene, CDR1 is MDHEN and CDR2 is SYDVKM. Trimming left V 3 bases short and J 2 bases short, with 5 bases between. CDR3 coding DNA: TGTGCCAGCAGTTTGGGCACCTACGAGCAGTACTTC. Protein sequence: CASSLGTYEQYF.

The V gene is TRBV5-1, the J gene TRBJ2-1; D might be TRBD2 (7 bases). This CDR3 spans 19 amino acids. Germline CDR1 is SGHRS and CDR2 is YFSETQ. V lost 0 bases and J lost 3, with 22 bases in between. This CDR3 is CASSLVSGGGASNYNEQFF. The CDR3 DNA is TGCGCCAGCAGCTTGGTGTCTGGGGGGGGCGCGAGTAACTACAATGAGCAGTTCTTC.

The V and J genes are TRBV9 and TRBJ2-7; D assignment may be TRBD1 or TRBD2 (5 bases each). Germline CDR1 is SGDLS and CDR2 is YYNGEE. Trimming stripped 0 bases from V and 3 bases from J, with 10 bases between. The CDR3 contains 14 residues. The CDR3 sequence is CASSVGGQGYEQYF. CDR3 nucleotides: TGTGCCAGCAGCGTAGGCGGGCAGGGCTACGAGCAGTACTTC.

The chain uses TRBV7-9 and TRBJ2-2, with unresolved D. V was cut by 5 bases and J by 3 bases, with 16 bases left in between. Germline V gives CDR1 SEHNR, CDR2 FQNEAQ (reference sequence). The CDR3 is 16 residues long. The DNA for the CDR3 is TGTGCCAGCAGCCCTACGGCCGCAACGTACACCGGGGAGCTGTTTTTT. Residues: CASSPTAATYTGELFF.

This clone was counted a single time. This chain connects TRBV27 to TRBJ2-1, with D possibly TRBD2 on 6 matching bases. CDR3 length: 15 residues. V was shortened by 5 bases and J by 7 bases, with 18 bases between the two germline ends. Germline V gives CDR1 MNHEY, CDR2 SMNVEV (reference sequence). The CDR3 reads CASSRIELGGNEQFF. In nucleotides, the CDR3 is TGTGCCAGCAGTCGGATAGAGCTGGGAGGAAATGAGCAGTTCTTC.

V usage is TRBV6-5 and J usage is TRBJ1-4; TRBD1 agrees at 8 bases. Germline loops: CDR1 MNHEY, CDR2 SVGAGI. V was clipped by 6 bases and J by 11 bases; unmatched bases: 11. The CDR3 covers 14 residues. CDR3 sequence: CASSPDREIWKLFF. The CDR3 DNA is TGTGCCAGCAGCCCGGACAGGGAGATTTGGAAACTGTTTTTT.

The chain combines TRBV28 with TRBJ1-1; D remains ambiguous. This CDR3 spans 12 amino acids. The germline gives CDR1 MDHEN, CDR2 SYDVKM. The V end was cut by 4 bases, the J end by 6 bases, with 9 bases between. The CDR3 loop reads CASSSKGAEAFF. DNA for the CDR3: TGTGCCAGCAGTTCGAAGGGCGCTGAAGCTTTCTTT.

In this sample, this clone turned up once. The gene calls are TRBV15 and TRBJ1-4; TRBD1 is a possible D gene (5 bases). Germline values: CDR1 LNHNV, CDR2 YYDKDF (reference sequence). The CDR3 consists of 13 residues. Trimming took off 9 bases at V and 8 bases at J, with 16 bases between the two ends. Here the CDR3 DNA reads TGTGCCACTAGTAGGCAGGGTGGCGAAAAACTGTTTTTT. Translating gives CATSRQGGEKLFF.

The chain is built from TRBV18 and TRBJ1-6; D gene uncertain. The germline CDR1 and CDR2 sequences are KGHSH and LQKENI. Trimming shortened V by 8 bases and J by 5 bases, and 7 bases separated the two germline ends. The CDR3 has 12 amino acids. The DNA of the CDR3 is TGTGCCAGCGCCACAGATAATTCACCCCTCCACTTT. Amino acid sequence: CASATDNSPLHF.

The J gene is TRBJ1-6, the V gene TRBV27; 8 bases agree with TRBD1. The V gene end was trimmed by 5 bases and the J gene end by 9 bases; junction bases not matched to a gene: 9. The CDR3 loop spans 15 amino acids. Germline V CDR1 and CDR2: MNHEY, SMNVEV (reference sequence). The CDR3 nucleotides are TGTGCCAGCAGTCCTCTGCAGGGGGCTCGTTCACCCCTCCACTTT. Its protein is CASSPLQGARSPLHF.

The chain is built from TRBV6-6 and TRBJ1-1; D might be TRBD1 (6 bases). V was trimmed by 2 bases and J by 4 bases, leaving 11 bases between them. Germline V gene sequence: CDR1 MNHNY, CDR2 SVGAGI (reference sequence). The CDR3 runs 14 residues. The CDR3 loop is CASSYPDSFTEAFF. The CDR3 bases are TGTGCCAGCAGTTACCCGGACAGCTTCACTGAAGCTTTCTTT.

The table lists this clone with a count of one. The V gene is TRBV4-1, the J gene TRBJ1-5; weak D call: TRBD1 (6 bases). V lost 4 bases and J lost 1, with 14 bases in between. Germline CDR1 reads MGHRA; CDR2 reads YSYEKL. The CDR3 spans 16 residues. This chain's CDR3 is CASSRAPGASNQPQHF. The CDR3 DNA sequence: TGCGCCAGCAGCCGGGCTCCAGGGGCAAGCAATCAGCCCCAGCATTTT.

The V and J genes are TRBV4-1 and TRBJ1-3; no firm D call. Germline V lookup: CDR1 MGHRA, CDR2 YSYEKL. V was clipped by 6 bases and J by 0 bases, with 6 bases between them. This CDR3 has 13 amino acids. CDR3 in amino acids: CASSHSSGNTIYF. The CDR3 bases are TGCGCCAGCAGTCACAGCTCTGGAAACACCATATATTTT.

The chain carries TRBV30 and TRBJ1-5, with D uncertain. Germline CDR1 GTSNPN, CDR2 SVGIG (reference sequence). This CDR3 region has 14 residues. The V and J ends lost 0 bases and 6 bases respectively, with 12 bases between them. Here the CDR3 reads CAWSVGGGVQPQHF. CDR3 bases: TGTGCCTGGAGTGTCGGAGGTGGGGTTCAGCCCCAGCATTTT.